The present T cell receptor (beta chain) was sequenced within a study of blood T cell repertoires in COVID-19. Study context: Acute-phase and convalescent COVID-19 samples originated in the United States, Italy and Spain. T cells, B-cell-depleted T cells, or PBMCs provided the cDNA or gDNA that served as material.

The CDR3 has 15 amino acids. Germline CDR1 MNHEY, CDR2 SVGAGI. Trimming took 6 bases from V and 0 from J; bases not matched to a gene: 5. In the authors' workflow: Amplifying reference gene primers gave estimates of nucleated cell counts. Using immunoSEQ multiplex PCR, the repertoire was profiled, and TCRdb retains in-frame clones only, with some absent. V, J and clone size were drawn from that table, and D and trimming were deduced from the DNA. The sample shows a few hundred thousand clones, 75% to 90% of them seen only once. The chain employs TRBV6-5 and TRBJ1-5; 7 positions match TRBD1. This clonotype was obtained from a woman in her twenties or thirties with active or convalescent COVID-19. The specimen was peripheral blood. CDR3 coding DNA: TGTGCCAGCAGGAGGGACAGAGTTAGCAATCAGCCCCAGCATTTT. Residues: CASRRDRVSNQPQHF.